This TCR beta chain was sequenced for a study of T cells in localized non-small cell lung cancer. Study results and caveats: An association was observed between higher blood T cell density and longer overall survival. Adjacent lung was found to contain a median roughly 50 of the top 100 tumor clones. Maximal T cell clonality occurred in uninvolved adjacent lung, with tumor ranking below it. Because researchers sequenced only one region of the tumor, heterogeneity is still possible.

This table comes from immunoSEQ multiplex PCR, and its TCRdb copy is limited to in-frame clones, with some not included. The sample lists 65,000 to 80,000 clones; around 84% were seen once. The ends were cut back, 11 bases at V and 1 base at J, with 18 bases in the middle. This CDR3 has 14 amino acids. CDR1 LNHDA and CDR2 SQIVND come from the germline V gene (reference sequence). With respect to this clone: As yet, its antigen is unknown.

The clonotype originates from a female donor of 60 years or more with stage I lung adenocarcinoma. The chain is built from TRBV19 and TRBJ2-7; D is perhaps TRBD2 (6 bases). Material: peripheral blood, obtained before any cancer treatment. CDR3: CASSDQAGSYEQYF. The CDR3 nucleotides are TGTGCCTCGTCCGACCAGGCGGGATCCTACGAGCAGTACTTC.